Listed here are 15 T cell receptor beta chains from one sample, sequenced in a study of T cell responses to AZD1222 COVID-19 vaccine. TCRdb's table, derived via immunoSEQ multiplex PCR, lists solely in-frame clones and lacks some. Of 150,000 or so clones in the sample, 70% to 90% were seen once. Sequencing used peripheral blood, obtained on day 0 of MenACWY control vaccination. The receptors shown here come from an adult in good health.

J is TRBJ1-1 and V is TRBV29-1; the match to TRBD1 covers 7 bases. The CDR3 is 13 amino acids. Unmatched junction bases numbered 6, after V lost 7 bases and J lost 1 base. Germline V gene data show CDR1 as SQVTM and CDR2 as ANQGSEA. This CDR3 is CSAPGQTNTEAFF. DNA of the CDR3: TGCAGCGCGCCGGGACAGACGAACACTGAAGCTTTCTTT.

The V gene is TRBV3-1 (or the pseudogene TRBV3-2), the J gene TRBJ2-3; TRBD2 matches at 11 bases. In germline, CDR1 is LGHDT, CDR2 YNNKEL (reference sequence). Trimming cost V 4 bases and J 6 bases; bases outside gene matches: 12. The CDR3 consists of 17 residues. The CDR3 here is CASSLAGGQGGADTQYF. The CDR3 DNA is TGTGCCAGCAGCCTAGCGGGAGGGCAGGGGGGCGCGGATACGCAGTATTTT.

CDR3: CATGEAALYEQYF. CDR3 nucleotides: TGTGCCACGGGGGAAGCGGCCCTGTACGAGCAGTACTTC. J is TRBJ2-7 and V is TRBV28, with D tentatively TRBD2 (6 bases). CDR1 and CDR2 (germline): MDHEN, SYDVKM. V was pared by 10 bases and J by 4 bases, with 17 bases between. The length of the CDR3 is 13 residues.

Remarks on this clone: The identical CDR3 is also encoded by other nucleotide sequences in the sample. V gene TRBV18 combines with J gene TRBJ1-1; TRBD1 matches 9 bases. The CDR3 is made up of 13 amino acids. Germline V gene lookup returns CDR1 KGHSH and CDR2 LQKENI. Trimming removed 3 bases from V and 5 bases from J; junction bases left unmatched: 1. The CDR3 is CASSPDRGTEAFF. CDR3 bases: TGTGCCAGCTCACCGGACAGGGGTACTGAAGCTTTCTTT.

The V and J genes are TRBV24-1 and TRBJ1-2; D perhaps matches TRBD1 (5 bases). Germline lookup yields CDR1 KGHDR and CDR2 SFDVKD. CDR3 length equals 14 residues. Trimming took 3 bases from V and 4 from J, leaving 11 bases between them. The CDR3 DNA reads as TGTGCCACCAGTGATCCCAGACAGTCCTATGGCTACACCTTC. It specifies CATSDPRQSYGYTF.

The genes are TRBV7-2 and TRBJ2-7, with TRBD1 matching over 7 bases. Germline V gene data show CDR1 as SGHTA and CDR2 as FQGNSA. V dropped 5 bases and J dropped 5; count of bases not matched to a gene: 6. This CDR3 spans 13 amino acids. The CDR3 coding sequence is TGTGCCAGCAGCAGACAGGGCTATGACGAGCAGTACTTC. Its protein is CASSRQGYDEQYF.

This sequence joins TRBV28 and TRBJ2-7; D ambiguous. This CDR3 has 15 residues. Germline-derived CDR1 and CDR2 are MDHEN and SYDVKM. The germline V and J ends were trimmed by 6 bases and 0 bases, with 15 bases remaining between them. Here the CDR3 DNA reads TGTGCCAGCAGCCACGACGGCCTCGGCTCCTACGAGCAGTACTTC. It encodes CASSHDGLGSYEQYF.

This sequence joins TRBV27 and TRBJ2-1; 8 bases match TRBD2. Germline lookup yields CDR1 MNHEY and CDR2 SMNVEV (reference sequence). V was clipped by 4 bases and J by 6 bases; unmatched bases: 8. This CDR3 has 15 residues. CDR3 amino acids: CASSWTGGPGNEQFF. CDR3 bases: TGTGCCAGCAGTTGGACGGGAGGGCCCGGCAATGAGCAGTTCTTC.

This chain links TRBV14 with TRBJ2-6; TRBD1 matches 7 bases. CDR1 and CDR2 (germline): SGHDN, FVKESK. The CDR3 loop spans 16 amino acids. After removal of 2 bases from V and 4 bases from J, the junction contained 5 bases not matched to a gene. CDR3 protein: CASSQLQGSGANVLTF. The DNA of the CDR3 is TGTGCCAGCAGCCAACTACAGGGGAGCGGGGCCAACGTCCTGACTTTC.

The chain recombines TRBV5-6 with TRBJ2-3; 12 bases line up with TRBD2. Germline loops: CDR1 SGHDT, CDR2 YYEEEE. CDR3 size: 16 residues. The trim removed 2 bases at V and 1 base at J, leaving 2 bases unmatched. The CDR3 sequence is CASSFGLAGRTDTQYF. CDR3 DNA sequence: TGTGCCAGCAGCTTCGGACTAGCGGGGCGCACAGATACGCAGTATTTT.

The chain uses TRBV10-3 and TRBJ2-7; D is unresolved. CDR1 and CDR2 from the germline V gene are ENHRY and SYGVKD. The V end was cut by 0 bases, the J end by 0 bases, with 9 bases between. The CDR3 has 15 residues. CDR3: CAISESRQSSYEQYF. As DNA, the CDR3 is TGTGCCATCAGTGAGTCGAGGCAGAGCTCCTACGAGCAGTACTTC.

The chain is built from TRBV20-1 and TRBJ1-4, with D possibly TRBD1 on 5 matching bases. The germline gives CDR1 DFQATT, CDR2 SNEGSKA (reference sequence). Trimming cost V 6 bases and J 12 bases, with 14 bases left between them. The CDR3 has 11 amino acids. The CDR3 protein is CSAWTRRELFF. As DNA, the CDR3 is TGCAGTGCCTGGACACGGCGCGAACTGTTTTTT.

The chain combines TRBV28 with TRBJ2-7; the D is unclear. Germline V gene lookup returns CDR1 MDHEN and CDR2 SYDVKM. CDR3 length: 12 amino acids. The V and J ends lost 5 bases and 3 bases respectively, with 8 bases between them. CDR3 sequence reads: CASSLLVYEQYF. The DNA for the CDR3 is TGTGCCAGCAGTCTCCTTGTCTACGAGCAGTACTTC.

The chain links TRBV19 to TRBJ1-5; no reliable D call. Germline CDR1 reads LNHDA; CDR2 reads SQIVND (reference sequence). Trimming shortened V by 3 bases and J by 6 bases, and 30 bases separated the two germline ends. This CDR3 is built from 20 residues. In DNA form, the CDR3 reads TGTGCCAGTAGTATTCTCGTCGGGCGCCCGGGCCGGTTAACGGGTCAGCCCCAGCATTTT. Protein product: CASSILVGRPGRLTGQPQHF.

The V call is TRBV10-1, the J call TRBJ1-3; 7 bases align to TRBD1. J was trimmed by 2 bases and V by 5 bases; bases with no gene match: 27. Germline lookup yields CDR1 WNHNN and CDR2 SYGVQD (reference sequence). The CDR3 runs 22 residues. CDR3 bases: TGCGCCAGCAGTCAGCAGGGTGGCGGAGGGGGCTACTTCGGATCGGCTGGAAACACCATATATTTT. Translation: CASSQQGGGGGYFGSAGNTIYF.